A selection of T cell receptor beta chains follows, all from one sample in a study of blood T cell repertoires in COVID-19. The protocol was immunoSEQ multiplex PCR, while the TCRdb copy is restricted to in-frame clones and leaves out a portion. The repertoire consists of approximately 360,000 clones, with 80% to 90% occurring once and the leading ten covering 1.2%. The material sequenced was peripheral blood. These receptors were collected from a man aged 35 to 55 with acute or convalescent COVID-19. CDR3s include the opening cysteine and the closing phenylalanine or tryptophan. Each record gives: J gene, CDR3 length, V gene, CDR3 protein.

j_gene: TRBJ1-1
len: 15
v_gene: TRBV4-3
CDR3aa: CASSQDLGASTEAFF

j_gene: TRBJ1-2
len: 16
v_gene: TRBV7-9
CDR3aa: CASSINRDRANYGYTF

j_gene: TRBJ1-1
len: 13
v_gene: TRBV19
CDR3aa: CASSIWTGGPFFF

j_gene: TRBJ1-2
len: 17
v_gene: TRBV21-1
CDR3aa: CASSKALGPLASYGYTF

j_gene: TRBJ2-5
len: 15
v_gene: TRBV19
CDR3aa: CASSIPGTDEETQYF

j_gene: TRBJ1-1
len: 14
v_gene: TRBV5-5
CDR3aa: CASSLEQWNTEAFF

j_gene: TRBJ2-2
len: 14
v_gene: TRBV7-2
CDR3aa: CASLPRANTGELFF

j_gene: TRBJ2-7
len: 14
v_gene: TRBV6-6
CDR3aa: CASSYDREASEQYF

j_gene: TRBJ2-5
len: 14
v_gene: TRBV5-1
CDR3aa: CASSLYGVQETQYF

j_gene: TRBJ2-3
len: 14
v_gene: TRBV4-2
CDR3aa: CASTPSGNSDTQYF

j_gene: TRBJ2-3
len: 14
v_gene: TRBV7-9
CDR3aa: CASSLEGSTDTQYF

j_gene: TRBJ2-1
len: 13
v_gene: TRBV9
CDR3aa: CASSVQTGSEQFF

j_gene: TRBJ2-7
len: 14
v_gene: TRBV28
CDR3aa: CASSFYRNQREQYF

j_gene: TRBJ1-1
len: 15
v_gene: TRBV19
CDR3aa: CASSIVYTGLTEAFF

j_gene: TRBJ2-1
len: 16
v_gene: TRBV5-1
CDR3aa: CASSASGGSSYNEQFF

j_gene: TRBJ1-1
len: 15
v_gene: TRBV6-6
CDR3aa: CASGWGPQGTTEAFF

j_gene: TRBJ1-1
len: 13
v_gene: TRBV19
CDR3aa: CASSIDLRLKAFF

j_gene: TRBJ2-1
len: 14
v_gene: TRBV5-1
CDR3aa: CASSRDRSYNEQFF

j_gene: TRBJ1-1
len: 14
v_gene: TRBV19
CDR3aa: CASTPTPGQFKAFF

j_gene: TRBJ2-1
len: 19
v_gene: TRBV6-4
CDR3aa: CARAATGLARSSSYNEQFF

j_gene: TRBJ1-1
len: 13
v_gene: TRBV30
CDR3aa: CAWSEGGNTEAFF

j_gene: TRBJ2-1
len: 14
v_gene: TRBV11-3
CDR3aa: CASSLDRAYNEQFF

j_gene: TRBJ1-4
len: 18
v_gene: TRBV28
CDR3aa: CASSPSGRGPLVNEKLFF

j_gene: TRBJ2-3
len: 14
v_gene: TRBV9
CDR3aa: CASSVAGSTDTQYF

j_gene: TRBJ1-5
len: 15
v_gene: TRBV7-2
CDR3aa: CASSLAWGGYQPQHF

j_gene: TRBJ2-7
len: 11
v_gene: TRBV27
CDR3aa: CASSPGEGRYF

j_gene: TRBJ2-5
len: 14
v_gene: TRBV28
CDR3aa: CASISARVGETQYF

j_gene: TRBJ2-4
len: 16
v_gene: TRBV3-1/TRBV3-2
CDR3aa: CASSHRDRGSKNIQYF

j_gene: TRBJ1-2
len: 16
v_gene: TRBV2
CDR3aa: CASGEGRGRGPYGYTF

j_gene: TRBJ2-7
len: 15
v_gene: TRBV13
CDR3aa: CASSLGSGTSDEQYF

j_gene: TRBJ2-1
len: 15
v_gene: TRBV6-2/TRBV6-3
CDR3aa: CASSRLAGAYNEQFF

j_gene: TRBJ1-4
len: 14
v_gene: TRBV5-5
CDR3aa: CASSLAQGGEKLFF

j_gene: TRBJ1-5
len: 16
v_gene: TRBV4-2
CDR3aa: CASSQEVGGANQPQHF